This T cell receptor beta chain was found in a study of blood T cell repertoires in COVID-19. Overall study: Sites across the United States, Italy and Spain contributed samples from acute and convalescent COVID-19. Sample material is recorded as cDNA or gDNA derived from T cells, B-cell-depleted T cells, or PBMCs.

In the authors' workflow: Reference gene primer amplification gave nucleated cell count estimates. The assay was immunoSEQ multiplex PCR, and TCRdb's table has in-frame clones only and misses some. The D gene and trimming were derived from the DNA, and the V and J assignments and clone size from that table. This table holds 71,000 or so clones, 90% found once. A word on this clone: Other DNA sequences in this sample translate to the same CDR3.

The CDR3 covers 12 residues. Trimming removed 3 bases from V and 2 bases from J, with 3 bases in between. The germline gives CDR1 KGHSH, CDR2 LQKENI. The receptor was derived from a woman between 18 and 29 years old with acute or convalescent COVID-19. The V and J genes are TRBV18 and TRBJ2-3, with unresolved D. Input material: peripheral blood. This chain's CDR3 is CASSPATDTQYF. The DNA for the CDR3 is TGTGCCAGCTCACCGGCCACAGATACGCAGTATTTT.